The text below deals with one T cell receptor beta chain. Its target is not known. This entry is derived from a study of T cell responses to AZD1222 COVID-19 vaccine. General study points: Among the donors, most were white British and more were female, and clonal diversity was possibly underestimated. Vaccine-associated CD4 TCRs ranged over spike, dominating at 160-218 and 743-854. Repertoire sampling was restricted to post-peak T cell response timepoints. Among spike-specific TCRs, nearly half reportedly target unmutated variant regions.

V was cut by 3 bases and J by 1 base, with 12 bases left in between. This CDR3 region has 15 residues. The V gene's germline CDR1 is LNHDA and CDR2 SQIVND (reference sequence). TCRdb's table, derived via immunoSEQ multiplex PCR, lists solely in-frame clones and lacks some. The sample contains around 140,000 clones, more than 85% of which appear only once. The chain uses TRBV19 and TRBJ1-1, with a possible D match to TRBD1 (6 bases). Sequenced material: peripheral blood, taken on day 0 of MenACWY control vaccination. The TCR was taken from an adult in good health. The CDR3 region has the DNA TGTGCCAGTAGTATCAGGGGCTATGGGAACACTGAAGCTTTCTTT. Translation gives CASSIRGYGNTEAFF.